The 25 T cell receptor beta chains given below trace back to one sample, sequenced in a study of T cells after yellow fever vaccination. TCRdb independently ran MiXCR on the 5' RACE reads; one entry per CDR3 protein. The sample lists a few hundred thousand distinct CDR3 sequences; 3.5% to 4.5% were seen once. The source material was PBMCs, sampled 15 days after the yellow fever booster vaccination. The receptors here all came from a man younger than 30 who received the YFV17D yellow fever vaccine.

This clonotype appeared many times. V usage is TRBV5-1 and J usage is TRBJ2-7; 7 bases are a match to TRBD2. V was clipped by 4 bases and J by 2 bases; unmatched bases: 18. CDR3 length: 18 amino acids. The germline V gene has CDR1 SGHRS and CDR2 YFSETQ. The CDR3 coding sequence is TGCGCCAGCAGCGGGAGCCGGGACTACTCATCCTACGCCTACGAGCAGTACTTC. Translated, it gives CASSGSRDYSSYAYEQYF.

CDR3 sequence reads: CASSLGTQSWGKNIQYF. The CDR3 DNA follows: TGCGCCAGCAGTCTCGGGACCCAGTCATGGGGCAAAAACATTCAGTACTTC. The rearrangement joins TRBV23-1 to TRBJ2-4; D might be TRBD1 or TRBD2, each matching 5 bases. TRBV23-1 is flagged as an ORF with uncertain function. This CDR3 region has 17 residues. The ends were cut back, 4 bases at V and 3 bases at J, with 19 bases in the middle.

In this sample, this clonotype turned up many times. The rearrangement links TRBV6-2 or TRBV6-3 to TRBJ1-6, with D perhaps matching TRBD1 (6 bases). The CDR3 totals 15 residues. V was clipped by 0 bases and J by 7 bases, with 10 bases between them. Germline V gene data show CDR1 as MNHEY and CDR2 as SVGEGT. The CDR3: CASSYSGADNSPLHF. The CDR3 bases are TGTGCCAGCAGTTACTCGGGGGCGGACAATTCACCCCTCCACTTT.

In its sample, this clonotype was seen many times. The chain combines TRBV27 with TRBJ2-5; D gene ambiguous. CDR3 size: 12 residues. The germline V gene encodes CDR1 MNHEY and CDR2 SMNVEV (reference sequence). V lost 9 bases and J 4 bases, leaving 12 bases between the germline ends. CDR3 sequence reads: CASRPPGETQYF. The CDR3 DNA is TGTGCCAGTCGTCCCCCGGGAGAGACCCAGTACTTC.

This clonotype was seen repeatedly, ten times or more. The CDR3 sequence: CASSLGQEYEKLFF. The CDR3 DNA is TGTGCCAGCAGCTTGGGACAGGAGTATGAAAAACTGTTTTTT. The V gene is TRBV5-6, the J gene TRBJ1-4; D may be TRBD1 (6 bases). This CDR3 has 14 amino acids. V was pared by 0 bases and J by 6 bases, with 9 bases between. Germline CDR1 SGHDT, CDR2 YYEEEE.

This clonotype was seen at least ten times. The CDR3 is CASKGAGANVLTF. The CDR3 nucleotides read TGTGCCAGCAAGGGGGCTGGGGCCAACGTCCTGACTTTC. The chain employs TRBV2 and TRBJ2-6, with TRBD1 as a possible D gene (6 bases). Germline V gives CDR1 SNHLY, CDR2 FYNNEI. V lost 7 bases, J lost 2 bases, and 6 bases lay in between. CDR3 length equals 13 residues.

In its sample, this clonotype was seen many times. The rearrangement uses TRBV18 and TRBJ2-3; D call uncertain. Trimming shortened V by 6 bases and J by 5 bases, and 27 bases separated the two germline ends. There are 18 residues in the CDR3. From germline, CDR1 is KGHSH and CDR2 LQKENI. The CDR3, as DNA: TGTGCCAGCTCCCAATACACCTCCGCTACTTCGGCAGTAGATACGCAGTATTTT. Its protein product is CASSQYTSATSAVDTQYF.

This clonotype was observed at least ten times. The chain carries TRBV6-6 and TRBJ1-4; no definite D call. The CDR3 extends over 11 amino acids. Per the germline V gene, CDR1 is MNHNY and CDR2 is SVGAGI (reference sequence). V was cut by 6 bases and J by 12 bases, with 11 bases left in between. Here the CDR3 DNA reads TGTGCCAGCAGCCCGGGCCGGGAACTGTTTTTT. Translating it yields CASSPGRELFF.

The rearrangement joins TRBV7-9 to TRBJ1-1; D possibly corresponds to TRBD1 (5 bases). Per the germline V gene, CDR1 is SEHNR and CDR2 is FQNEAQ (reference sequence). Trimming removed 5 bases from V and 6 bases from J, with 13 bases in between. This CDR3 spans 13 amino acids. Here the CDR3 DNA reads TGTGCCAGCAGCCCCGTCAGGGCGGCTGAAGCTTTCTTT. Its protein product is CASSPVRAAEAFF.

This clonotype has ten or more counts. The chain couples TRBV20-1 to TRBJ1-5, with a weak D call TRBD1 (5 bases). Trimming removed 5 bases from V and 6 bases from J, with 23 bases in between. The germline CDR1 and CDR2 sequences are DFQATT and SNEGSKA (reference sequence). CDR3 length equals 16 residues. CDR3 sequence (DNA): TGCAGTGCTTCCCACACAGGACGTTCCCTCAGTCAGCCCCAGCATTTT. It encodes CSASHTGRSLSQPQHF.

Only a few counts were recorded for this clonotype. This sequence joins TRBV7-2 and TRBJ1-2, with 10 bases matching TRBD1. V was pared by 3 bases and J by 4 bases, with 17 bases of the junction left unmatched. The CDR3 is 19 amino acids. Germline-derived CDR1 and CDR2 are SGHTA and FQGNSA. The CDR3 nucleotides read TGTGCCAGCAGCTTGGCCCTTCTTTCCGGGACAGGGGTAATCTATGGCTACACCTTC. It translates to CASSLALLSGTGVIYGYTF.

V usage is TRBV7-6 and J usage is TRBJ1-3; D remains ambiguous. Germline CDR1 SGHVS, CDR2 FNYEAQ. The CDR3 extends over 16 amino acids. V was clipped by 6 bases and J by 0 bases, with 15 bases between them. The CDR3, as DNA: TGTGCCAGCAGAACCGACGAGGTATTCTCTGGAAACACCATATATTTT. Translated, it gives CASRTDEVFSGNTIYF.

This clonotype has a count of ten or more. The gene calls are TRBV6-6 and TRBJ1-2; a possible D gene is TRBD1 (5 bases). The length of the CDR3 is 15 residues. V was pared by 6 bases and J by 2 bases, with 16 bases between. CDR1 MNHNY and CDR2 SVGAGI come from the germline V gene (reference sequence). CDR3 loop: CASSDWTLNNYGYTF. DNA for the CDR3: TGTGCCAGCAGCGATTGGACACTCAACAACTATGGCTACACCTTC.

CDR3 DNA sequence: TGTGCCAGCAGTTTACGCGACGGGAGCCCGTTTGATGAAAAACTGTTTTTT. It is translated as CASSLRDGSPFDEKLFF. The rearrangement joins TRBV12-3 or TRBV12-4 to TRBJ1-4, with D hard to call. The CDR3 runs to 17 residues. V was cut by 2 bases and J by 6 bases, with 19 bases left in between.

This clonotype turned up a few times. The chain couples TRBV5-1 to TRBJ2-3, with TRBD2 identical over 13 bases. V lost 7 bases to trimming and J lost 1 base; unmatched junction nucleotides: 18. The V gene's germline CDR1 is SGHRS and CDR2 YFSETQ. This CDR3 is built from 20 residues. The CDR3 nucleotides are TGCGCCAGCGGAACCGGGACTAGCGGGACCTCCTTGTGGGGCACAGATACGCAGTATTTT. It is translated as CASGTGTSGTSLWGTDTQYF.

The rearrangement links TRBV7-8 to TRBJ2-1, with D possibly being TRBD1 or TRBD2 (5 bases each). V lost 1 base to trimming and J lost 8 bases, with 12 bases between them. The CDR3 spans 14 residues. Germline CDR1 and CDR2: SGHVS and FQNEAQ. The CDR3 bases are TGTGCCAGCAGCTTAGGGGGGAAGGGGCATGAGCAGTTCTTC. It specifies CASSLGGKGHEQFF.

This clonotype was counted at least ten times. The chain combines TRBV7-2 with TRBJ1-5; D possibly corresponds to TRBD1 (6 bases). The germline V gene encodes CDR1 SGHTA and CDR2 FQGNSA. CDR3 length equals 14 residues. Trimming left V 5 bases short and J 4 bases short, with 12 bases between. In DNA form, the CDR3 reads TGTGCCAGCAGCGCTCAGGGGACGAATCAGCCCCAGCATTTT. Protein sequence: CASSAQGTNQPQHF. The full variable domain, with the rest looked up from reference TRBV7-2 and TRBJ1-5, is GAGVSQSPSNKVTEKGKDVELRCDPISGHTALYWYRQSLGQGLEFLIYFQGNSAPDKSGLPSDRFSAERTGGSVSTLTIQRTQQEDSAVYLCASSAQGTNQPQHFGDGTRLSIL.

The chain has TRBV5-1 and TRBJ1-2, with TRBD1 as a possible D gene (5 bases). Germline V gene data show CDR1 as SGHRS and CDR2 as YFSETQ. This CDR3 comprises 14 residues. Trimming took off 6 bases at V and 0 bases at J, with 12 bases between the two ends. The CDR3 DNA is TGCGCCAGCAAACCTACAGGAGCTAACTATGGCTACACCTTC. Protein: CASKPTGANYGYTF.

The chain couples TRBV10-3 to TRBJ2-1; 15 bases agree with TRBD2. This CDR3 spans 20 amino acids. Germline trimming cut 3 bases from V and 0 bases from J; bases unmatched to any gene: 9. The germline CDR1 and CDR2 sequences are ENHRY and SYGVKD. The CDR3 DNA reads TGTGCCATCAGTGACGGCCCCGGGACTAGCGGGGGGAGCTCCTACAATGAGCAGTTCTTC. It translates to CAISDGPGTSGGSSYNEQFF.

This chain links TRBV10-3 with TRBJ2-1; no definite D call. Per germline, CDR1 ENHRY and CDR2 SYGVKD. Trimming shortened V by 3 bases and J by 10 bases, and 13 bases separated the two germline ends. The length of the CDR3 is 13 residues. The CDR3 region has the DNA TGTGCCATCAGTGACTATAACGATCAGGAGCAGTTCTTC. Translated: CAISDYNDQEQFF.

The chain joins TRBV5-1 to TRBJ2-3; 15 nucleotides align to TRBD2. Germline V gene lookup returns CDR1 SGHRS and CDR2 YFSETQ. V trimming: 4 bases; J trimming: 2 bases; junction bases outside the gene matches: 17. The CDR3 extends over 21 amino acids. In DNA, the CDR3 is TGCGCCAGCAGCCCAGGGACTAGCGGGGGGTACTTGGCGTATGTCACAGATACGCAGTATTTT. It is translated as CASSPGTSGGYLAYVTDTQYF.

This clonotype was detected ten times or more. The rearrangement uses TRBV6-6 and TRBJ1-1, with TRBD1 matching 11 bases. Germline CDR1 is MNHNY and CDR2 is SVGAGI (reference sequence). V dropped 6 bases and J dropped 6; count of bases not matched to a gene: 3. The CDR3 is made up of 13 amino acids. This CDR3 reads CASSQDRGPEAFF. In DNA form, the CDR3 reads TGTGCCAGCAGCCAGGACAGGGGGCCTGAAGCTTTCTTT.

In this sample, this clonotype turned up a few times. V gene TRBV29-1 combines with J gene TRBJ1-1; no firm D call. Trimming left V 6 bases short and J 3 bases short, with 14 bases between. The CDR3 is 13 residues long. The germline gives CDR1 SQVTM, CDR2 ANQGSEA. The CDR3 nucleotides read TGCAGCGTCGCCATTCGCGGGGACACTGAAGCTTTCTTT. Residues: CSVAIRGDTEAFF.

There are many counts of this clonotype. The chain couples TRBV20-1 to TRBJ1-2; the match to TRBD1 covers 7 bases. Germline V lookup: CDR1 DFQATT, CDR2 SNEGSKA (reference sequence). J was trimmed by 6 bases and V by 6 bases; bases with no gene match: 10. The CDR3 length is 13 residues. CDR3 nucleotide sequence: TGCAGTGCCCCTATGCTGGACAGGAATGGCTACACCTTC. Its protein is CSAPMLDRNGYTF.

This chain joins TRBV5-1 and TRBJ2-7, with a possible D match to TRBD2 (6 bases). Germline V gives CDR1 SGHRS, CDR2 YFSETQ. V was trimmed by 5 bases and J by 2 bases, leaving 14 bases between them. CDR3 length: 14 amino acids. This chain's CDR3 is CASSGGTGTYEQYF. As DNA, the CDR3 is TGCGCCAGCAGTGGCGGGACTGGAACCTACGAGCAGTACTTC.